This TCR beta chain derives from a study of follicular helper T cells after annual influenza vaccination (dated by TCRdb to the late 2010s). Regarding the research as a whole: After each seasonal influenza vaccination, blood samples were collected on days 0, 7 and 28. The 2013-2014 samples were cryopreserved, while the 2015 samples were processed right after collection. One week after vaccination, a second recruited cohort of approximately 11 subjects (Table S1) displayed a similar ICOS+CD38+ cTfh response. Six subjects had multi-year samples: four covered two vaccination seasons and two covered three seasons. To study recall of cTfh clones, some subjects were followed across successive annual vaccinations spanning the 2013-2014, 2014-2015 and 2015-2016 seasons.

The intended sense of this specimen's time point label: 2014-2015 season, pre-vaccination. TCRB sequencing was used to follow sorted CD4 subsets from the blood of adults before and after they were given the seasonal inactivated influenza vaccine (Fluvarix). To be eligible, subjects had to live in the community and must not have received influenza vaccine in the previous 6 months. Reasons for exclusion included contraindications to influenza vaccine, substance abuse, HIV/AIDS, active malignancy, immunomodulatory medication, and active illness such as respiratory infection. Per time point, between about 35 and 100 mL of blood was sampled. Ficoll-Paque PLUS or SepMate separation was used to isolate PBMC. CXCR5- memory CD4 T cells were sorted as a comparison non-Tfh subset. Before DNA was extracted, the cell subsets were sorted from PBMC using a BD FACS Aria. Receptor libraries were prepared by the immunoSEQ multiplex PCR assay. Adaptive Biotechnologies carried out TCRB amplification, library preparation, sequencing and preliminary bioinformatics at Survey level resolution. Per the source publication's procedure: Clonality was calculated in R as 1 minus normalized Shannon entropy, and the Gini index was calculated with the R package ineq. Overlap score was defined as the summed counts of shared sequences divided by the total counts of all sequences in both compared samples. Fisher's exact test, with an assumed theoretical repertoire of 10^7 TCRB sequences, was used to assess the significance of shared clonotypes. TCRdb stores this immuneACCESS table with in-frame sequences only. Part of the clones is absent; in the studies checked, under half of the shortfall reflects unresolved V genes, and no reason is known for the rest. Clone size and the V and J calls come from that table; the DNA yielded D and trimming. For this sample the table gives 10,000 or so clones, of which 81% were detected only once. The ten most abundant clones make up 0.8% to 0.95% of the sample.

About this clone itself: Its antigen remains unidentified. No much larger clone is present one base from it, and per-base qualities are unavailable.

V ends up 4 bases short and J 8 bases short, with an unmatched junction base count of 7. Counted from cysteine to phenylalanine, this CDR3 has 13 amino acids. Only the CDR3 part of the read is kept: 39 bases, read in frame from the first base. Based on the germline V gene, the CDR1 and CDR2 sequences are SGHRS and YFSETQ. Overall study outcomes, separate from this receptor: Day 7 ICOS+CD38+ clones were most often found later in ICOS-CD38- cTfh, suggesting that subset may serve as a memory reservoir. Rare clonotypes could not be sampled because productive TCRB sequences were recovered from only roughly 9.5-20% of the analyzed cells. Successive annual vaccinations recalled a recurrent oligoclonal ICOS+CD38+ cTfh response that contained tetramer and AIM influenza-specific clonotypes. ICOS+CD38+ cTfh clonality correlated with the frequency of that population, and its change correlated with the change in circulating plasmablast frequency. In the assessment of influenza clone enrichment, the possibility that the much larger non-cTfh compartments were undersampled could not be ruled out.

Recombination linked TRBV5-1 to TRBJ1-2; 8 central bases correspond to TRBD1. This material consisted of CXCR5- memory CD4+ T cells sorted from blood, taken on the day of influenza vaccination. The meaning of the sample's cell subset or site label: CXCR5- memory CD4 T cells. This TCR came from an adult who received the influenza vaccine. The sequenced DNA is TGCGCCAGCAGCGGCGGGACAGGCAGGGGCTACACCTTC. Its protein is CASSGGTGRGYTF. Where the CDR3 stops, the reference TRBV5-1 and TRBJ1-2 genes take over; the full variable domain is KAGVTQTPRYLIKTRGQQVTLSCSPISGHRSVSWYQQTPGQGLQFLFEYFSETQRNKGNFPGRFSGRQFSNSRSEMNVSTLELGDSALYLCASSGGTGRGYTFGSGTRLTVV.